Below are 25 T cell receptor beta chains sequenced from a single sample in a study of T cell responses to AZD1222 COVID-19 vaccine. Only in-frame clones appear in the TCRdb table, and some are missing; sequencing was by immunoSEQ multiplex PCR. The sample shows 100,000 to 150,000 clones, roughly 88% of them seen only once. Here the sequenced sample was peripheral blood, taken on day 0 of MenACWY control vaccination. The receptors derive from an adult in good health.

V and J are TRBV11-2 and TRBJ2-6; D unresolved. Trimming pared 1 base from V and 1 base from J, leaving 5 bases between. CDR3 length equals 15 residues. The germline CDR1 and CDR2 sequences are SGHAT and FQNNGV. The CDR3 bases are TGTGCCAGCAGCTTAGGCCTTTCTGGGGCCAACGTCCTGACTTTC. It yields the protein CASSLGLSGANVLTF.

This clone was counted a single time. The chain links TRBV9 to TRBJ2-1; either TRBD1 or TRBD2 may supply D (5 bases each). CDR3 length: 17 residues. Germline assignment: CDR1 SGDLS and CDR2 YYNGEE. V shed 0 bases and J shed 4 bases, with 17 bases lying between them. The CDR3 loop is CASSVGEGRGRYNEQFF. CDR3 coding DNA: TGTGCCAGCAGCGTAGGCGAGGGACGGGGACGGTACAATGAGCAGTTCTTC.

The chain has TRBV24-1 and TRBJ2-2; possible D gene TRBD1, 5 bases. Germline values: CDR1 KGHDR, CDR2 SFDVKD. The CDR3 is made up of 14 amino acids. Between the trimmed V and J ends, which lost 5 bases and 1 base, there was a span of 7 bases. The DNA of the CDR3 is TGTGCCACCAGTGCTCAGGGGAACACCGGGGAGCTGTTTTTT. Translation: CATSAQGNTGELFF.

V usage is TRBV11-2 and J usage is TRBJ2-7; 7 bases fit TRBD1. Germline CDR1 reads SGHAT; CDR2 reads FQNNGV. V lost 3 bases to trimming and J lost 2 bases; unmatched junction nucleotides: 4. This CDR3 has 14 amino acids. This chain's CDR3 is CASSFGGQAYEQYV. The CDR3 nucleotides read TGTGCCAGCAGCTTCGGTGGACAGGCCTACGAGCAGTACGTC.

The chain couples TRBV5-1 to TRBJ2-2; TRBD2 agrees at 8 bases. The trim removed 4 bases at V and 2 bases at J, leaving 4 bases unmatched. Germline CDR1 is SGHRS and CDR2 is YFSETQ. The CDR3 has 15 amino acids. As DNA, the CDR3 is TGCGCCAGCAGCCCTTGGACTAGCAACACCGGGGAGCTGTTTTTT. Its translation is CASSPWTSNTGELFF.

This clone was found a few times. The chain combines TRBV5-1 with TRBJ1-2, with 7 positions matching TRBD1. In germline, CDR1 is SGHRS, CDR2 YFSETQ. Losses at the gene ends were 3 bases for V and 5 bases for J; bases not matched to a gene: 10. The CDR3 is 15 residues long. The CDR3 nucleotides are TGCGCCAGCAGCTCAGACAGGGAATTCGGGTATGGCTACACCTTC. Translation: CASSSDREFGYGYTF.

The chain recombines TRBV6-1 with TRBJ1-3; D unclear. The V end was cut by 3 bases, the J end by 0 bases, with 6 bases between. This CDR3 has 14 amino acids. Germline V gene lookup returns CDR1 MNHNS and CDR2 SASEGT. The CDR3, as DNA: TGTGCCAGCAGTGAGAGGGTCTCTGGAAACACCATATATTTT. Translation: CASSERVSGNTIYF.

The chain combines TRBV12-3 or TRBV12-4 with TRBJ1-1, with D maybe TRBD1 (6 bases). The CDR3 length is 12 residues. The V end lost 6 bases, the J end lost 6 bases, and 11 bases lay between the germline ends. The CDR3 DNA is TGTGCCAGCAGGCCACAGGGATCTGAAGCTTTCTTT. Protein: CASRPQGSEAFF.

The chain couples TRBV14 to TRBJ2-3, with unresolved D. Trimming removed 1 base from V and 2 bases from J, with 7 bases in between. The CDR3 spans 14 residues. From germline, CDR1 is SGHDN and CDR2 FVKESK. The CDR3 sequence is CASSQGANTDTQYF. The CDR3 DNA is TGTGCCAGCAGCCAAGGGGCCAACACAGATACGCAGTATTTT.

The genes are TRBV6-5 and TRBJ1-1; D remains ambiguous. The CDR3 sequence is 13 residues long. The V gene's germline CDR1 is MNHEY and CDR2 SVGAGI. Trimming pared 4 bases from V and 7 bases from J, leaving 13 bases between. As DNA, the CDR3 is TGTGCCAGCAGTTCCTTCCTAGGCAGTGAAGCTTTCTTT. Its protein is CASSSFLGSEAFF.

V gene TRBV19 combines with J gene TRBJ1-5, with TRBD1 matching 11 bases. This CDR3 region has 16 residues. CDR1 and CDR2 (germline): LNHDA, SQIVND (reference sequence). V was pared by 7 bases and J by 3 bases, with 8 bases of the junction left unmatched. DNA for the CDR3: TGTGCCAGTACCTCTCCGGGACAGGGGGACAATCAGCCCCAGCATTTT. Its translation is CASTSPGQGDNQPQHF.

This clone was recorded once. This rearrangement joins TRBV2 to TRBJ1-5; TRBD1 matches at 8 bases. Looked up from germline, CDR1 is SNHLY and CDR2 is FYNNEI. Germline trimming cut 6 bases from V and 2 bases from J; bases unmatched to any gene: 3. This CDR3 comprises 14 residues. The CDR3 is CASRQGEGNQPQHF. The CDR3 nucleotides are TGTGCCAGCAGACAGGGGGAAGGCAATCAGCCCCAGCATTTT.

The chain carries TRBV4-3 and TRBJ1-6; D is uncertain. Looked up from germline, CDR1 is LGHNA and CDR2 is YSLEER. The CDR3 has 12 residues. Between the trimmed V and J ends, which lost 4 bases and 12 bases, there was a span of 10 bases. CDR3 region: CASSLPGLPLHF. The CDR3, as DNA: TGCGCCAGCAGCCTCCCGGGGTTACCCCTCCACTTT.

This rearrangement joins TRBV5-1 to TRBJ2-3; 7 nucleotides align to TRBD1. Germline V gene sequence: CDR1 SGHRS, CDR2 YFSETQ. V was clipped by 0 bases and J by 1 base; unmatched bases: 14. The CDR3 runs to 19 residues. In nucleotides, the CDR3 is TGCGCCAGCAGCTTGGAGGGCAGGGGGTCAATATCCGGCACAGATACGCAGTATTTT. This codes for CASSLEGRGSISGTDTQYF.

This rearrangement joins TRBV7-9 to TRBJ2-5, with D perhaps being TRBD1 or TRBD2 (5 bases each). The CDR3 runs 13 residues. The ends were cut back, 4 bases at V and 4 bases at J, with 10 bases in the middle. The V gene's germline CDR1 is SEHNR and CDR2 FQNEAQ (reference sequence). Here the CDR3 DNA reads TGTGCCAGCAGCTCCGGGGCCACAGAGACCCAGTACTTC. It yields the protein CASSSGATETQYF.

This chain links TRBV11-2 with TRBJ2-2; possibly TRBD1 for D (5 bases). The CDR3 length is 15 residues. CDR1 and CDR2 from the germline V gene are SGHAT and FQNNGV. Between the trimmed V and J ends, which lost 4 bases and 1 base, there was a span of 10 bases. CDR3: CASSYPGQNTGELFF. The CDR3 nucleotides read TGTGCCAGCAGCTACCCAGGGCAGAACACCGGGGAGCTGTTTTTT.

The chain has TRBV5-4 and TRBJ2-3; D possibly corresponds to TRBD2 (6 bases). The germline V gene encodes CDR1 SGHNT and CDR2 YYREEE (reference sequence). With 4 bases removed from V and 6 bases from J, the gap between germline ends came to 15 bases. The CDR3 runs to 14 residues. This chain's CDR3 is CASSRDSRPDTQYF. CDR3 DNA sequence: TGTGCCAGCAGCCGGGACTCCCGACCGGATACGCAGTATTTT.

The chain employs TRBV4-2 and TRBJ1-6, with D hard to call. The CDR3 consists of 16 residues. Looked up from germline, CDR1 is LGHNA and CDR2 is YNFKEQ. V lost 0 bases, J lost 10 bases, and 16 bases lay in between. The CDR3 DNA follows: TGTGCCAGCAGCCAAGATTCTTCGGGGTCCAGGTCACCCCTCCACTTT. Translation gives CASSQDSSGSRSPLHF.

The V call is TRBV4-1, the J call TRBJ2-5; possible D gene TRBD2, 5 bases. Trimming cost V 3 bases and J 3 bases, with 11 bases left between them. Germline V CDR1 and CDR2: MGHRA, YSYEKL. This CDR3 contains 14 residues. The CDR3 here is CASSQIGLEETQYF. The CDR3 DNA reads as TGCGCCAGCAGCCAGATCGGACTCGAAGAGACCCAGTACTTC.

The J gene is TRBJ2-1, the V gene TRBV6-5, with D perhaps matching TRBD2 (7 bases). The CDR3 extends over 15 amino acids. The germline V and J ends were trimmed by 6 bases and 4 bases, with 16 bases remaining between them. Germline CDR1 MNHEY, CDR2 SVGAGI. DNA of the CDR3: TGTGCCAGCAGGCTCGAGGGAGGGGGATACAATGAGCAGTTCTTC. It translates to CASRLEGGGYNEQFF.

This sequence joins TRBV7-3 and TRBJ2-6; possibly TRBD1 or TRBD2 for D (5 bases each). Looked up from germline, CDR1 is SGHTA and CDR2 is FQGTGA. V lost 0 bases and J 0 bases, leaving 12 bases between the germline ends. The CDR3 totals 18 residues. The CDR3 is CASSLTPGLSSGANVLTF. The CDR3 DNA sequence: TGTGCCAGCAGCTTAACACCGGGGCTAAGCTCTGGGGCCAACGTCCTGACTTTC.

CDR3 bases: TGTGCCAGCGGCCGCCGATCAGGGCTCGAATACGAGCAGTACTTC. This translates into CASGRRSGLEYEQYF. The chain uses TRBV6-5 and TRBJ2-7, with a tentative D call TRBD1 (5 bases). Trimming removed 8 bases from V and 4 bases from J, with 21 bases in between. CDR1 MNHEY and CDR2 SVGAGI come from the germline V gene. The CDR3 runs 15 residues.

DNA of the CDR3: TGTGCCACCAGTGATCCCGGGACTAGCTTGAGAGGCAATGAGCAGTTCTTC. Protein product: CATSDPGTSLRGNEQFF. J is TRBJ2-1 and V is TRBV24-1; 9 nucleotides agree with TRBD2. This CDR3 is built from 17 residues. The germline gives CDR1 KGHDR, CDR2 SFDVKD. V shed 3 bases and J 6 bases; nucleotides not matched to a gene: 11.

This chain connects TRBV20-1 to TRBJ2-5; D not resolved. CDR1 and CDR2 from the germline V gene are DFQATT and SNEGSKA (reference sequence). The CDR3 has 12 residues. With 3 bases removed from V and 1 base from J, the gap between germline ends came to 6 bases. CDR3 region: CSASTFQETQYF. CDR3 DNA: TGCAGTGCTAGTACCTTCCAAGAGACCCAGTACTTC.

This clone was observed a handful of times. The genes are TRBV3-1 (or the pseudogene TRBV3-2) and TRBJ2-1, with 11 bases lining up with TRBD1. The CDR3 runs 19 residues. J gave up 3 bases and V 0 bases, and 10 bases lay outside the gene matches. CDR1 LGHDT and CDR2 YNNKEL come from the germline V gene (reference sequence). The CDR3 region is CASSQDQGTGGFFYNEQFF. The CDR3 coding sequence is TGTGCCAGCAGCCAAGATCAAGGGACAGGGGGTTTCTTCTACAATGAGCAGTTCTTC.